Sequencing of this TCR beta chain was carried out in a study of beta chain bispecific antibodies for T cell cancers (dated by TCRdb to the early 2020s). Concerning the study at large: Healthy donor T cells were cocultured with T cell leukemia lines and bispecific antibodies, and TRBV sequencing of the surviving cells was then used to measure how much each TRBV family was depleted. Jurkat cells expressed surface TRBV12 (TRBV12-3), and HPB-ALL cells expressed surface TRBV5-5.

This clonotype has a count of ten or more. Its antigen target is currently unknown. There are no base qualities to consult, and no much larger clone falls within one base. The full study reports these points: Every sequenced sample contained a mix of leukemia cell line cells and normal T cells, and most targeted TRBV signal came from the leukemia cells rather than from the normal T cells. Cross-reactivity of the anti-TRBV5-5 antibody with TRBV5-6 was attributed to high sequence similarity between the two genes.

T cells were expanded from blood mononuclear cells for about 3 days with either the anti-CD3 antibody OKT3 or CD3/CD28 Dynabeads. The culture conditions for expanded T cells were RPMI 1640 plus 10% fetal bovine serum, recombinant human IL-2 (roughly 95 IU/ml) and IL-7 (about 5 ng/ml). Each coculture mixed some 5 x 10^4 target cells and some 5 x 10^4 normal T cells with bispecific antibody in approximately 93 ul and was incubated at 37 degrees C for 15 to 20 hours. Every bispecific antibody was made of two single-chain variable fragments, expressed in a single-chain diabody format carrying a His tag. Effector T cells were obtained from healthy human donors, and peripheral blood mononuclear cells were isolated from leukapheresis samples by Ficoll density gradient centrifugation. The libraries included unique molecular identifier barcodes, and the barcodes were used to quantify clonotypes. Qiagen AllPrep DNA/RNA Micro kits were used to isolate total RNA, and an Agilent TapeStation was used to check RNA quality. TCR beta libraries were constructed by 5' RACE, in which cDNA synthesis was followed by two PCR steps with TCR beta constant-region gene-specific primers. Sequencing of the TCR beta libraries was done on an Illumina MiSeq platform. The authors processed their data as follows. MIGEC, MiXCR and VDJtools were used to process the reads. The frequency of each clonotype was calculated as the fraction of all unique molecular identifiers in the sample that belonged to that clonotype. Nonfunctional TRBV genes classified in IMGT as pseudogenes or open reading frames, for example TRBV1, TRBV12-1 and TRBV21, were left out. TCRdb ran its own pipeline on the public reads, namely fastp trimming at Q25 and MiXCR clone calling, and kept in-frame beta chains. Each entry merges the rows of one CDR3 protein and shows their most common DNA and genes. TCRdb assigned the V and J calls; the authors' analysis was not used. Here the sample has 20,000 to 25,000 distinct CDR3 sequences; under 3% occur a single time. The biggest ten clones account for more than 30% of the sample.

The germline V gene (reference sequence) sets CDR1 to SEHNR and CDR2 to FQNEAQ. Including cysteine and phenylalanine, the CDR3 has 14 amino acids. Here the CDR3 DNA is all that survives: 42 bases in frame from base 1. After removal of 5 bases from V and 2 bases from J, the junction retains 5 bases not matched to a gene. The TCR sequence derives from a human donor in good health. Some clones in this sample may be carry-over from other donors' samples. This chain is built from TRBV7-9 and TRBJ2-5; TRBD1 agrees with 7 junctional bases. Specimen: healthy donor T cells cultured with leukemia cells. The DNA sequence is as follows: TGTGCCAGCAGCCCGGGACAGTATCAAGAGACCCAGTACTTC. Translated, it gives CASSPGQYQETQYF.